A single sample gave rise to the 31 T cell receptor beta chains below, sequenced in a study of shared clonotypes between healthy human individuals. Cells designated naive CD8 were CD45RO-negative and were positively selected for CCR7, with terminally differentiated effector memory CD45RA+ cells excluded. This table comes from immunoSEQ multiplex PCR, and its TCRdb copy is limited to in-frame clones, with some not included. The sample lists roughly 2.1 million clones, roughly 91% occurring once. Sequencing was carried out using naive CD8+ T cells from PBMCs. These receptors were obtained from a man aged 18 to 30 in good health. Some clones in this sample may be carry-over from other donors' samples.

This clone appeared once. The J gene is TRBJ2-1, the V gene TRBV27; TRBD1 might be the D (6 bases). The CDR3 contains 15 residues. Germline CDR1 reads MNHEY; CDR2 reads SMNVEV (reference sequence). Trimming shortened V by 6 bases and J by 4 bases, and 16 bases separated the two germline ends. CDR3 amino acids: CASSHTGINYNEQFF. For the CDR3, the DNA is TGTGCCAGCAGCCATACAGGGATAAATTACAATGAGCAGTTCTTC.

The V and J genes are TRBV27 and TRBJ1-2; D remains ambiguous. CDR1 and CDR2 (germline): MNHEY, SMNVEV (reference sequence). The CDR3 covers 10 residues. The germline V and J ends were trimmed by 10 bases and 1 base, with 4 bases remaining between them. CDR3 bases: TGTGCCACCTATAACTATGGCTACACCTTC. This codes for CATYNYGYTF.

The V call is TRBV27, the J call TRBJ1-1; D is unclear. V was pared by 0 bases and J by 4 bases, with 15 bases between. CDR3 length: 16 amino acids. Looked up from germline, CDR1 is MNHEY and CDR2 is SMNVEV (reference sequence). CDR3 coding DNA: TGTGCCAGCAGTTTATCTGGGGTTGAGCTTGGCACTGAAGCTTTCTTT. This encodes CASSLSGVELGTEAFF.

The rearrangement joins TRBV6-1 to TRBJ1-5, with D perhaps matching TRBD1 (5 bases). This CDR3 has 13 amino acids. Germline V lookup: CDR1 MNHNS, CDR2 SASEGT. V dropped 10 bases and J dropped 7 bases, with 17 bases sitting between them. CDR3 in amino acids: CATEAGGRQPQHF. The CDR3 bases are TGTGCCACTGAGGCGGGGGGGAGGCAGCCCCAGCATTTT.

The rearrangement uses TRBV2 and TRBJ2-3, with 10 bases matching TRBD1. J lost 1 base, V lost 2 bases, and 3 bases had no gene match. This CDR3 is built from 16 residues. Germline lookup yields CDR1 SNHLY and CDR2 FYNNEI. The CDR3 here is CASSELGTGGTDTQYF. The CDR3 nucleotides read TGTGCCAGCAGTGAACTCGGGACAGGGGGCACAGATACGCAGTATTTT.

Turning to this clone: Additional DNA sequences in this sample encode the identical CDR3. The chain recombines TRBV27 with TRBJ2-1, with D tentatively TRBD1 or TRBD2 (5 bases each). The germline V gene has CDR1 MNHEY and CDR2 SMNVEV (reference sequence). The CDR3 consists of 16 residues. V was clipped by 0 bases and J by 0 bases, with 9 bases between them. CDR3 bases: TGTGCCAGCAGTTTATCGCCAGGGAGCTCCTACAATGAGCAGTTCTTC. Its translation is CASSLSPGSSYNEQFF.

Of note for this clone: Other nucleotide sequences in the sample specify the same CDR3. The J gene is TRBJ2-5, the V gene TRBV13, with a tentative D call TRBD1 (6 bases). This CDR3 comprises 14 residues. The germline gives CDR1 PRHDT, CDR2 FYEKMQ (reference sequence). Trimming stripped 5 bases from V and 4 bases from J, with 14 bases between. The CDR3 DNA reads TGTGCCAGCAGCCTAAGGACAGCCCGAGAGACCCAGTACTTC. Residues: CASSLRTARETQYF.

The V gene is TRBV11-2, the J gene TRBJ2-7, with a weak D call TRBD1 (5 bases). The length of the CDR3 is 15 residues. V was pared by 5 bases and J by 6 bases, with 20 bases between. Germline V CDR1 and CDR2: SGHAT, FQNNGV. This chain's CDR3 is CASSPNPSGSREQYF. CDR3 nucleotides: TGTGCCAGCAGCCCAAACCCTTCAGGGTCCCGCGAGCAGTACTTC. Together with reference TRBV11-2 and TRBJ2-7, the CDR3 gives the full variable domain: EAGVAQSPRYKIIEKRQSVAFWCNPISGHATLYWYQQILGQGPKLLIQFQNNGVVDDSQLPKDRFSAERLKGVDSTLKIQPAKLEDSAVYLCASSPNPSGSREQYFGPGTRLTVT.

The chain joins TRBV6-1 to TRBJ2-7; D is uncertain. Germline V gene data show CDR1 as MNHNS and CDR2 as SASEGT. The CDR3 spans 13 residues. Trimming took 2 bases from V and 3 from J, leaving 8 bases between them. CDR3 in DNA: TGTGCCAGCAGTGAATGGCCGAGCTACGAGCAGTACTTC. Amino acid sequence: CASSEWPSYEQYF.

V gene TRBV9 combines with J gene TRBJ2-3; no clear D gene. Trimming removed 3 bases at V and 5 bases at J, with 13 bases between. CDR1 is SGDLS, CDR2 YYNGEE, per germline. CDR3 length equals 14 residues. The CDR3: CASSALLVGDTQYF. The CDR3 bases are TGTGCCAGCAGCGCCCTTCTGGTCGGAGATACGCAGTATTTT.

This rearrangement joins TRBV13 to TRBJ1-2; TRBD1 matches 7 bases. The CDR3 has 12 residues. The V gene end was trimmed by 5 bases and the J gene end by 7 bases; junction bases not matched to a gene: 4. The germline CDR1 and CDR2 sequences are PRHDT and FYEKMQ (reference sequence). CDR3 residues: CASSQDRAGYTF. DNA of the CDR3: TGTGCCAGCAGCCAAGACAGGGCTGGCTACACCTTC.

Note on this clone: Other DNA sequences within the sample encode an identical CDR3. This sequence joins TRBV19 and TRBJ1-5; D ambiguous. The CDR3 has 14 amino acids. CDR1 is LNHDA and CDR2 is SQIVND in the germline V gene (reference sequence). Trimming cost V 5 bases and J 0 bases, with 8 bases left between them. The CDR3 DNA follows: TGTGCCAGTAGTTCACGGTATAGCAATCAGCCCCAGCATTTT. Protein: CASSSRYSNQPQHF.

V and J are TRBV14 and TRBJ1-2; the D gene is possibly TRBD1 (6 bases). The germline V and J ends were trimmed by 3 bases and 6 bases, with 14 bases remaining between them. CDR3 length: 14 amino acids. Per the germline V gene, CDR1 is SGHDN and CDR2 is FVKESK. The CDR3 loop is CASSHWSGANGYTF. Here the CDR3 DNA reads TGTGCCAGCAGCCATTGGTCGGGGGCTAATGGCTACACCTTC. Full variable domain (rest looked up from reference TRBV14 and TRBJ1-2): EAGVTQFPSHSVIEKGQTVTLRCDPISGHDNLYWYRRVMGKEIKFLLHFVKESKQDESGMPNNRFLAERTGGTYSTLKVQPAELEDSGVYFCASSHWSGANGYTFGSGTRLTVV.

The V call is TRBV19, the J call TRBJ2-1; D is unresolved. This CDR3 is built from 15 residues. The V end was cut by 0 bases, the J end by 4 bases, with 10 bases between. The germline V gene encodes CDR1 LNHDA and CDR2 SQIVND (reference sequence). The CDR3 is CASSIDRLGYNEQFF. DNA of the CDR3: TGTGCCAGTAGTATAGATCGCCTGGGTTACAATGAGCAGTTCTTC.

This clone appeared once. The V and J genes are TRBV27 and TRBJ2-3; D not certain. Germline loops: CDR1 MNHEY, CDR2 SMNVEV (reference sequence). The V and J ends lost 6 bases and 3 bases respectively, with 13 bases between them. The CDR3 loop spans 14 amino acids. The CDR3 sequence is CASSYTQATDTQYF. CDR3 nucleotide sequence: TGTGCCAGCAGCTACACGCAGGCAACAGATACGCAGTATTTT.

The chain is built from TRBV4-3 and TRBJ2-3; 14 bases line up with TRBD2. Germline CDR1 LGHNA, CDR2 YSLEER. The J segment lost 6 bases and the V segment lost 0 bases, leaving 8 bases of the junction unmatched. The CDR3 has 18 residues. CDR3 DNA sequence: TGCGCCAGCAGCCAAGACGGGACTAGCGGGAGTTTCCAGGATACGCAGTATTTT. It yields the protein CASSQDGTSGSFQDTQYF.

The table lists this clone with a count of one. At the DNA level, this CDR3 is encoded by other sequences in the same sample as well. The V gene is TRBV7-9, the J gene TRBJ2-7, with D perhaps matching TRBD1 (5 bases). Germline V gene data show CDR1 as SEHNR and CDR2 as FQNEAQ (reference sequence). Trimming took 2 bases from V and 1 from J, leaving 9 bases between them. The CDR3 is made up of 14 amino acids. This CDR3 reads CASSLSSGSYEQYF. For the CDR3, the DNA is TGTGCCAGCAGCTTAAGTTCAGGGTCCTACGAGCAGTACTTC.

The rearrangement joins TRBV4-1 to TRBJ1-1; D is perhaps TRBD1 (5 bases). The CDR3 is made up of 14 amino acids. Trimming removed 4 bases from V and 6 bases from J, with 15 bases in between. Germline V gene data show CDR1 as MGHRA and CDR2 as YSYEKL. CDR3 sequence: CASSLSTGFSEAFF. CDR3 DNA: TGCGCCAGCAGCCTTAGCACAGGTTTTTCTGAAGCTTTCTTT.

A remark on this clone: Other DNA sequences in the same sample also yield this CDR3. The gene calls are TRBV5-1 and TRBJ2-3; 12 nucleotides agree with TRBD2. V dropped 4 bases and J dropped 1; count of bases not matched to a gene: 4. This CDR3 is 16 amino acids long. The germline V gene has CDR1 SGHRS and CDR2 YFSETQ. CDR3 sequence (DNA): TGCGCCAGCAGCGGAAGACTAGCGGGAGGCACAGATACGCAGTATTTT. This codes for CASSGRLAGGTDTQYF.

V and J are TRBV9 and TRBJ2-5, with D possibly being TRBD1 or TRBD2 (5 bases each). Trimming took 4 bases from V and 10 from J, leaving 26 bases between them. The germline V gene encodes CDR1 SGDLS and CDR2 YYNGEE. This CDR3 contains 16 residues. CDR3 coding DNA: TGTGCCAGCAGCCTGGCCGGGGCAGCCCCATCCGTGGACCAGTACTTC. Translated: CASSLAGAAPSVDQYF.

The chain combines TRBV11-2 with TRBJ2-2, with D uncertain. The CDR3 contains 15 residues. V was pared by 1 base and J by 1 base, with 7 bases between. The germline gives CDR1 SGHAT, CDR2 FQNNGV. The CDR3 loop reads CASSLGSRNTGELFF. CDR3 coding DNA: TGTGCCAGCAGCTTAGGGTCTAGGAACACCGGGGAGCTGTTTTTT.

This clone occurred a few times. CDR3 region: CASSLGADRASNQPQHF. The DNA of the CDR3 is TGTGCCAGCAGCTTAGGGGCGGACAGGGCGAGCAATCAGCCCCAGCATTTT. The chain is built from TRBV7-9 and TRBJ1-5, with 8 bases aligning to TRBD1. The CDR3 runs 17 residues. The germline V gene encodes CDR1 SEHNR and CDR2 FQNEAQ (reference sequence). With 1 base clipped from V and 1 base from J, the junction kept 6 bases outside the gene matches. The whole variable domain, filled in from reference TRBV7-9 and TRBJ1-5, reads DTGVSQNPRHKITKRGQNVTFRCDPISEHNRLYWYRQTLGQGPEFLTYFQNEAQLEKSRLLSDRFSAERPKGSFSTLEIQRTEQGDSAMYLCASSLGADRASNQPQHFGDGTRLSIL.

This clone has just one count. The genes are TRBV28 and TRBJ2-1; perhaps D is TRBD1 or TRBD2 (5 bases each). There are 16 residues in the CDR3. CDR1 is MDHEN and CDR2 is SYDVKM in the germline V gene. V was shortened by 5 bases and J by 3 bases, with 17 bases between the two germline ends. In DNA, the CDR3 is TGTGCCAGCAGTCCCCAGGCAGAGGGGCACTACAATGAGCAGTTCTTC. It translates to CASSPQAEGHYNEQFF.

The rearrangement joins TRBV19 to TRBJ2-7; D is possibly TRBD1 (5 bases). Per the germline V gene, CDR1 is LNHDA and CDR2 is SQIVND (reference sequence). Trimming pared 5 bases from V and 4 bases from J, leaving 15 bases between. This CDR3 contains 14 residues. The CDR3 bases are TGTGCCAGTAGTTTGGGGCTAGAGGCGTACGAGCAGTACTTC. It yields the protein CASSLGLEAYEQYF.

The CDR3 coding sequence is TGTGCCAGCAGCCCCCGGACAGGGAGGAGTGAAAAACTGTTTTTT. Translating it yields CASSPRTGRSEKLFF. The genes are TRBV7-9 and TRBJ1-4; TRBD1 agrees at 8 bases. There are 15 residues in the CDR3. Looked up from germline, CDR1 is SEHNR and CDR2 is FQNEAQ (reference sequence). V shed 5 bases and J 7 bases; nucleotides not matched to a gene: 9.

The chain couples TRBV19 to TRBJ2-1, with a possible D match to TRBD1 (5 bases). CDR3 length: 13 residues. Germline V lookup: CDR1 LNHDA, CDR2 SQIVND (reference sequence). The germline V and J ends were trimmed by 5 bases and 7 bases, with 12 bases remaining between them. The CDR3 protein is CASSPRTPNEQFF. CDR3 in DNA: TGTGCCAGTAGTCCCAGGACACCGAATGAGCAGTTCTTC.

The gene calls are TRBV7-6 and TRBJ2-5; the D call may be TRBD1 or TRBD2 (5 bases each). Trimming cost V 6 bases and J 7 bases, with 21 bases left between them. The CDR3 is 15 amino acids. Germline loops: CDR1 SGHVS, CDR2 FNYEAQ. The CDR3 DNA follows: TGTGCCAGCAGTAACCGGGACCCCAAGGGCCTGACCCAGTACTTC. Its translation is CASSNRDPKGLTQYF.

The genes are TRBV10-2 and TRBJ2-1; 7 positions agree with TRBD1. With 4 bases clipped from V and 2 bases from J, the junction kept 8 bases outside the gene matches. The V gene's germline CDR1 is WSHSY and CDR2 SAAADI. This CDR3 spans 16 amino acids. The CDR3 sequence: CASSAWTGATYNEQFF. For the CDR3, the DNA is TGCGCCAGCAGTGCCTGGACAGGAGCCACCTACAATGAGCAGTTCTTC.

The chain is built from TRBV2 and TRBJ1-6; TRBD1 aligns across 10 bases. CDR1 and CDR2 (germline): SNHLY, FYNNEI. Trimming removed 7 bases from V and 5 bases from J; junction bases left unmatched: 5. The CDR3 spans 15 residues. The CDR3 DNA reads as TGTGCCAGCACCGAGGGGACAGGGGATAATTCACCCCTCCACTTT. This sequence encodes CASTEGTGDNSPLHF.

The genes are TRBV5-1 and TRBJ2-7, with D unresolved. The V end was cut by 0 bases, the J end by 3 bases, with 10 bases between. The CDR3 spans 14 residues. CDR1 is SGHRS and CDR2 is YFSETQ in the germline V gene. The DNA for the CDR3 is TGCGCCAGCAGCTTGGAGCCTTCCGACTACGAGCAGTACTTC. Translated: CASSLEPSDYEQYF.

The J gene is TRBJ2-7, the V gene TRBV25-1, with 10 positions matching TRBD2. Germline-derived CDR1 and CDR2 are MGHDK and SYGVNS. V shed 6 bases and J 3 bases; nucleotides not matched to a gene: 8. CDR3 length: 15 amino acids. The chain's CDR3 is CASRGPGLADYEQYF. As DNA, the CDR3 is TGTGCCAGCAGGGGCCCAGGACTAGCGGACTACGAGCAGTACTTC.